Listed below are T cell receptor beta chains from one sample, sequenced in a study of shared clonotypes between healthy human individuals. Profiled with immunoSEQ multiplex PCR; TCRdb holds only in-frame clones, not every one. Of 2.3 million or so clones listed, approximately 93% are singletons. The sequenced material came from naive CD4+ T cells from PBMCs. The receptors here all came from a man between 18 and 29 years old in good health. Some clones in this sample may be carry-over from other donors' samples. Each CDR3 is given with its conserved first and last residue. The order of the fields is V gene, clone size, D gene, J gene, CDR3 DNA, CDR3 protein. D genes are given only for firm matches. Size values are once, few and many counts, or a class for expanded clones, and some rows have none.

TRBV14	few	.	TRBJ2-7	TGTGCCAGCAGCCAAGTGGGGGAGCAGTACTTC	CASSQVGEQYF
TRBV19	.	.	TRBJ1-5	TGTGCCAGTAGTATAACAGGGCCAGGTCAGCCCCAGCATTTT	CASSITGPGQPQHF
TRBV6-1	once	.	TRBJ1-6	TGTGCCAGCAGTGAAAGTTACATTCGGCCACCCCTCCACTTT	CASSESYIRPPLHF
TRBV7-3	.	TRBD2	TRBJ2-7	TGTGCCAGCAGCTCTAGCGGGATGGAAGGCGACGAGCAGTACTTC	CASSSSGMEGDEQYF
TRBV5-4	.	.	TRBJ2-7	TGTGCCAGCAGCTTGGCTCCTTTCCCGGGAACCTACGAGCAGTACTTC	CASSLAPFPGTYEQYF
TRBV29-1	.	.	TRBJ1-1	TGCAGCGCGACCAGGGGTTCGGGTGAAGCTTTCTTT	CSATRGSGEAFF
TRBV28	.	.	TRBJ1-2	TGTGCCAGCAGCCTGGTAGGGATCGTCTATGGCTACACCTTC	CASSLVGIVYGYTF
TRBV5-1	once	TRBD2	TRBJ2-7	TGCGCCAGCAGCTCTACGGGAGGGCCGGGGGCCGAGCAGTACTTC	CASSSTGGPGAEQYF
TRBV5-1	.	.	TRBJ1-1	TGCGCCAGCAGCGTGGGATGGGGGGCGCCCACTGAAGCTTTCTTT	CASSVGWGAPTEAFF
TRBV5-1	once	.	TRBJ2-3	TGCGCCAGCAGTCTTACCACAGATACGCAGTATTTT	CASSLTTDTQYF
TRBV7-8	.	.	TRBJ1-5	TGTGCCAGCAGCCCCCGGCGGGATAGCAATCAGCCCCAGCATTTT	CASSPRRDSNQPQHF
TRBV9	.	TRBD2	TRBJ2-7	TGTGCCAGCAGCGTAGTCGGGGGGATCGGGGAGCAGTACTTC	CASSVVGGIGEQYF
TRBV28	.	TRBD2	TRBJ2-7	TGTGCCAGCAACCCGGGCGGGAGTAATGAGCAGTACTTC	CASNPGGSNEQYF
TRBV28	.	TRBD1	TRBJ1-1	TGTGCCAGCACCATAGGGGACAGGGGGGGAACTGAAGCTTTCTTT	CASTIGDRGGTEAFF
TRBV19	.	.	TRBJ2-7	TGTGCCAGTAGTATCCAGCACTCCTACGAGCAGTACTTC	CASSIQHSYEQYF
TRBV9	.	TRBD1	TRBJ2-7	TGTGCCAGCAGCGCGAGCCCGGGACAGGCCTACGAGCAGTACTTC	CASSASPGQAYEQYF
TRBV20-1	.	.	TRBJ1-2	TGCAGTGCTAGGCACACAGCTGGCTACACCTTC	CSARHTAGYTF
TRBV5-1	once	.	TRBJ2-7	TGCGCCAGCATCCAGATCCCAGGGGAGAGCCACGAGCAGTACTTC	CASIQIPGESHEQYF
TRBV15	.	.	TRBJ1-2	TGTGCCACCAGCGTCAGCAGGCCCTATGGCTACACCTTC	CATSVSRPYGYTF
TRBV28	.	.	TRBJ2-7	TGTGCCAGCAGCTTGGGGGTGGGGAGCTCCTACGAGCAGTACTTC	CASSLGVGSSYEQYF
TRBV2	.	TRBD2	TRBJ2-1	TGTGCCAGCGGAGTACTAGCGACGGGGCGGAATGAGCAGTTCTTC	CASGVLATGRNEQFF
TRBV6-5	.	.	TRBJ2-7	TGTGCCAGCAGTTACAGGGTAGGCTACGAGCAGTACTTC	CASSYRVGYEQYF
TRBV5-1	once	.	TRBJ2-3	TGCGCCAGCAGCTCCGAAATTCCGTCCACAGATACGCAGTATTTT	CASSSEIPSTDTQYF
TRBV5-1	once	.	TRBJ2-5	TGCGCCAGCAGCCTGCTGGGGACCCAGTACTTC	CASSLLGTQYF